These 14 T cell receptor beta chains were all obtained from the same sample, sequenced in a study of vaccination and CD4 T cells after COVID-19. Antigens of these TCRs are unknown. Treatment noted: approximately nine-day PBMC culture with coronavirus spike peptide pools or control peptides (ViraFEST assay). Sequenced with the Oncomine TCR Beta short-read assay was DNA taken from cultured CD4+ T cells. MiXCR was run by TCRdb on the PCR reads, yielding one entry per CDR3 protein. The sample holds around 10,000 distinct CDR3 sequences, over 25% seen once. Source: CD4+ T cells from blood, cultured in vitro, taken after SARS-CoV-2 vaccination. The source is a human donor who had recovered from COVID-19.

This clonotype occurred a few times. CDR3 bases: TGTGCCAGCAGCTCCCCTGTGACAGGGGGACGGAACTATGGCTACACCTTC. It specifies CASSSPVTGGRNYGYTF. The chain links TRBV7-2 to TRBJ1-2, with 9 positions matching TRBD1. J lost 2 bases, V lost 4 bases, and 11 bases had no gene match. This CDR3 spans 17 amino acids. The germline CDR1 and CDR2 sequences are SGHTA and FQGNSA.

This chain joins TRBV28 and TRBJ2-6; D call uncertain. Per the germline V gene, CDR1 is MDHEN and CDR2 is SYDVKM. Trimming took 1 base from V and 0 from J, leaving 10 bases between them. The CDR3 runs 17 residues. CDR3 protein: CASSLSRLSSGANVLTF. The CDR3 nucleotides read TGTGCCAGCAGTTTATCCCGCCTTAGCTCTGGGGCCAACGTCCTGACTTTC.

CDR3 DNA: TGCAGTGCTAGAGATTGGTCGGAAAAACTGTTTTTT. Protein: CSARDWSEKLFF. The chain combines TRBV20-1 with TRBJ1-4; D not certain. The CDR3 runs to 12 residues. Germline lookup yields CDR1 DFQATT and CDR2 SNEGSKA (reference sequence). V was trimmed by 0 bases and J by 8 bases, leaving 7 bases between them.

To note about this clonotype: The junction departs from the called germline gene at one end, perhaps through a read error. The J gene is TRBJ1-4, the V gene TRBV7-7, with TRBD1 as a possible D gene (5 bases). This CDR3 has 16 amino acids. Germline values: CDR1 SSHAT, CDR2 FNYEAQ (reference sequence). The CDR3 DNA follows: TGTGCTAGCAGCTTTACGATATTAGGGGAGTGTGAAAAACTGTTTTTT. Translating gives CASSFTILGECEKLFF.

CDR3 nucleotide sequence: TGTGCCAGCAGTGAAGATGGGAGGGGCAATCAGCCCCAGCATTTT. Translated: CASSEDGRGNQPQHF. V gene TRBV6-1 combines with J gene TRBJ1-5; D unresolved. This CDR3 has 15 residues. Trimming took off 1 base at V and 2 bases at J, with 9 bases between the two ends. CDR1 MNHNS and CDR2 SASEGT come from the germline V gene.

Only a few counts were recorded for this clonotype. CDR3 residues: CSVESRVPGYTF. The CDR3 coding sequence is TGCAGCGTTGAAAGCAGGGTCCCTGGCTACACCTTC. The gene calls are TRBV29-1 and TRBJ1-2, with a weak D call TRBD1 (5 bases). The CDR3 spans 12 residues. The germline V gene has CDR1 SQVTM and CDR2 ANQGSEA. V shed 2 bases and J shed 7 bases, with 11 bases lying between them.

This clonotype was picked up a small number of times. V usage is TRBV5-4 and J usage is TRBJ2-1; the match to TRBD2 covers 9 bases. J gave up 3 bases and V 3 bases, and 4 bases lay outside the gene matches. CDR3 size: 15 residues. Germline V lookup: CDR1 SGHNT, CDR2 YYREEE (reference sequence). The CDR3: CASSSGLADYNEQFF. DNA of the CDR3: TGTGCCAGCAGCTCGGGACTAGCCGACTACAATGAGCAGTTCTTC.

This clonotype was picked up a small number of times. The chain employs TRBV20-1 and TRBJ2-7, with TRBD2 identical over 16 bases. V lost 5 bases and J lost 0; bases outside the gene matches: 4. This CDR3 contains 16 residues. CDR1 and CDR2 (germline): DFQATT, SNEGSKA (reference sequence). The CDR3 nucleotides read TGCAGTGCTGCCGGGACTAGCGGGAGGGACTCCTACGAGCAGTACTTC. Its translation: CSAAGTSGRDSYEQYF.

With regard to this clonotype: A much larger clone differs from this one at a single base, so this may be a read error. The rearrangement links TRBV7-9 to TRBJ2-3; D is perhaps TRBD1 (5 bases). Germline CDR1 SEHNR, CDR2 FQNEAQ (reference sequence). The CDR3 extends over 11 amino acids. Trimming took off 7 bases at V and 8 bases at J, with 10 bases between the two ends. CDR3 loop: CASNLQGTQYF. The CDR3 coding sequence is TGTGCCAGCAACCTTCAGGGTACGCAGTATTTT.

This clonotype was detected a few times. This sequence joins TRBV6-2 or TRBV6-3 and TRBJ1-1; D is unresolved. Per germline, CDR1 MNHEY and CDR2 SVGEGT. Trimming pared 6 bases from V and 0 bases from J, leaving 11 bases between. CDR3 length equals 14 residues. CDR3 sequence (DNA): TGTGCCAGCAGCCTCAACGTCTTGAACACTGAAGCTTTCTTT. Encoded protein: CASSLNVLNTEAFF.

This clonotype came up a few times. The V and J genes are TRBV7-2 and TRBJ1-6; no firm D call. V was clipped by 2 bases and J by 6 bases, with 11 bases between them. The CDR3 totals 15 residues. Looked up from germline, CDR1 is SGHTA and CDR2 is FQGNSA. The CDR3 region is CASSLHNSVNSPLHF. The CDR3, as DNA: TGTGCCAGCAGCTTACACAACAGCGTTAATTCACCCCTCCACTTT.

This clonotype was counted between two and nine times. V and J are TRBV7-2 and TRBJ1-3, with TRBD1 identical over 8 bases. This CDR3 is 15 amino acids long. The V gene's germline CDR1 is SGHTA and CDR2 FQGNSA. V gave up 5 bases and J gave up 2 bases; unmatched junction bases: 5. The CDR3 sequence is CASSLDRDAGNTIYF. The CDR3 region has the DNA TGTGCCAGCAGCCTGGACAGGGATGCTGGAAACACCATATATTTT.

In its sample, this clonotype was seen a few times. J is TRBJ1-5 and V is TRBV6-1; D possibly corresponds to TRBD1 (5 bases). The CDR3 length is 15 residues. The ends were cut back, 3 bases at V and 2 bases at J, with 11 bases in the middle. The germline gives CDR1 MNHNS, CDR2 SASEGT. The CDR3 nucleotides read TGTGCCAGCAGTGACCGGAAAGGGGGCAATCAGCCCCAGCATTTT. Its translation: CASSDRKGGNQPQHF.

This clonotype appeared a few times. This rearrangement joins TRBV19 to TRBJ1-2; D is uncertain. V was clipped by 1 base and J by 6 bases, with 12 bases between them. The CDR3 is 14 amino acids. The germline gives CDR1 LNHDA, CDR2 SQIVND (reference sequence). The CDR3, as DNA: TGTGCCAGTAGTATAGCGGGGAGCCTACATGGCTACACCTTC. This sequence encodes CASSIAGSLHGYTF.